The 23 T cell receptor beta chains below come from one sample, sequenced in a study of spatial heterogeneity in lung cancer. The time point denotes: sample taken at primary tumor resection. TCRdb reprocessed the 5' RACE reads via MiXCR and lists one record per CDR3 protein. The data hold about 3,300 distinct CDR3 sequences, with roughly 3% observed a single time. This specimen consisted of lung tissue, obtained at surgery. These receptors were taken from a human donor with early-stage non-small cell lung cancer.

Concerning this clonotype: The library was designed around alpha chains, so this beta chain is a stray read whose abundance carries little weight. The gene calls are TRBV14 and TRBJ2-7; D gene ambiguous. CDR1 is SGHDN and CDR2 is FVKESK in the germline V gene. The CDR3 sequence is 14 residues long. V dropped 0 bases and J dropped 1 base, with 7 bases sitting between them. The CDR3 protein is CASSQDRLSYEQYV. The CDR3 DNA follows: TGTGCCAGCAGCCAAGATCGGTTGTCCTACGAGCAGTACGTC.

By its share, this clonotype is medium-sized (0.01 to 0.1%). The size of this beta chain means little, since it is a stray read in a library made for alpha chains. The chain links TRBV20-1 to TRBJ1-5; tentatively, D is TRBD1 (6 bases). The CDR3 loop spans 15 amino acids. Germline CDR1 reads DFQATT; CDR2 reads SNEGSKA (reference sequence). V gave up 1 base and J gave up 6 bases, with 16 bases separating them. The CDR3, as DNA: TGCAGTGCTAGAGGGTTCATAGGGGGAGGTCAGCCCCAGCATTTT. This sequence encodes CSARGFIGGGQPQHF.

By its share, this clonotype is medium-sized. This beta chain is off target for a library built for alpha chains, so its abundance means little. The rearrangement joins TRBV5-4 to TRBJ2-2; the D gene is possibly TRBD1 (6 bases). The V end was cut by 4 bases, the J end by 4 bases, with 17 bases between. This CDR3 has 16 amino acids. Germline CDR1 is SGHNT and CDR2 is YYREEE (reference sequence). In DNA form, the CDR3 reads TGTGCCAGCAGCCCGGACCCGGGACACATCACCGGGGAGCTGTTTTTT. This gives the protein CASSPDPGHITGELFF. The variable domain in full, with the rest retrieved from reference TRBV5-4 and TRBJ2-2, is ETGVTQSPTHLIKTRGQQVTLRCSSQSGHNTVSWYQQALGQGPQFIFQYYREEENGRGNFPPRFSGLQFPNYSSELNVNALELDDSALYLCASSPDPGHITGELFFGEGSRLTVL.

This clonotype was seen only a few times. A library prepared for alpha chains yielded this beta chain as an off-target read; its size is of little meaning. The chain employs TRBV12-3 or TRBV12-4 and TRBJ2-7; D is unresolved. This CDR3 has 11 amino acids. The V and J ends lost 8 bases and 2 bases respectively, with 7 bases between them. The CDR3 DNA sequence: TGTGCCAGCGCCCCGACCTACGAGCAGTACGTC. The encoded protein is CASAPTYEQYV.

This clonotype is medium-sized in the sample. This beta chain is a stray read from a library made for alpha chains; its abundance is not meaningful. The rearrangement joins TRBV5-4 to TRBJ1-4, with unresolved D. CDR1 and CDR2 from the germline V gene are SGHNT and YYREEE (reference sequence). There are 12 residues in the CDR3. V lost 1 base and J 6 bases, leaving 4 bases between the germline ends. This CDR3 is CASSLNDEKLFF. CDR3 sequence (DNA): TGTGCCAGCAGCTTGAACGATGAAAAACTGTTTTTT.

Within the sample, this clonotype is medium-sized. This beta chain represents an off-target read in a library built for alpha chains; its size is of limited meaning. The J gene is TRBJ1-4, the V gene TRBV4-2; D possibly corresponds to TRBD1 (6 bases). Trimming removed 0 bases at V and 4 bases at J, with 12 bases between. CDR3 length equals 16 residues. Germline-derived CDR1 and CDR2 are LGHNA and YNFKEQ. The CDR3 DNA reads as TGTGCCAGCAGCCAAGAGGGCGGACAGCTTAATGAAAAACTGTTTTTT. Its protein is CASSQEGGQLNEKLFF.

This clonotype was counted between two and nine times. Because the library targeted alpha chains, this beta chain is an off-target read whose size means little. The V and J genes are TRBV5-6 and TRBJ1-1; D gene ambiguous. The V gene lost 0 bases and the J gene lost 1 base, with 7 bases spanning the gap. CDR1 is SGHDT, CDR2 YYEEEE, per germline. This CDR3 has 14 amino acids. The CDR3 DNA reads TGTGCCAGCAGCTTGGCCGGACGGAACACTGAAGCTTTCTTT. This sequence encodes CASSLAGRNTEAFF.

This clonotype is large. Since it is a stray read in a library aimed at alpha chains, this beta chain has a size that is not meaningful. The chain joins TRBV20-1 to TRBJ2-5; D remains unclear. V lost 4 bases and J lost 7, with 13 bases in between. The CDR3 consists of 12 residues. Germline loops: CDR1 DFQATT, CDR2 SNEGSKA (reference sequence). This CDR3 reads CSAINWDGTQYF. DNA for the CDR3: TGCAGTGCTATAAACTGGGATGGGACCCAGTACTTC.

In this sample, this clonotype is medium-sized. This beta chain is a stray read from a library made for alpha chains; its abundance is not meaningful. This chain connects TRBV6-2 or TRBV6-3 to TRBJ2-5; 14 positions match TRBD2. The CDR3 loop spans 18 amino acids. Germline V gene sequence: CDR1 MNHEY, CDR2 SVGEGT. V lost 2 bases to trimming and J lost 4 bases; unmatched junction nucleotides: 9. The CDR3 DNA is TGTGCCAGCAGTTACGGAGCCAGACTAGCGGGGGGGTCAGAGACCCAGTACTTC. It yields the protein CASSYGARLAGGSETQYF.

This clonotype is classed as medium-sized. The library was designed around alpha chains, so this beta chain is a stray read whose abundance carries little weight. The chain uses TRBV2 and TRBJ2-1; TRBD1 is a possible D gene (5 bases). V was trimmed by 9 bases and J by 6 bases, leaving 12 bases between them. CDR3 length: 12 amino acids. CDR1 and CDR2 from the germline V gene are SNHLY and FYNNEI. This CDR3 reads CARRQFSNEQFF. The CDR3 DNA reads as TGTGCCAGACGACAGTTTTCCAATGAGCAGTTCTTC.

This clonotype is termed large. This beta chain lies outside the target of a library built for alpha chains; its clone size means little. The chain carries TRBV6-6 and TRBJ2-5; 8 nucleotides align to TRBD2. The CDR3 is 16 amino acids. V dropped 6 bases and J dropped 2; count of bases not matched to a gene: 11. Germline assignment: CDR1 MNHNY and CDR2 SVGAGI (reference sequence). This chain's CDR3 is CASSSQGSGGQETQYF. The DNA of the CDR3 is TGTGCCAGCAGCTCCCAGGGGAGCGGGGGACAAGAGACCCAGTACTTC.

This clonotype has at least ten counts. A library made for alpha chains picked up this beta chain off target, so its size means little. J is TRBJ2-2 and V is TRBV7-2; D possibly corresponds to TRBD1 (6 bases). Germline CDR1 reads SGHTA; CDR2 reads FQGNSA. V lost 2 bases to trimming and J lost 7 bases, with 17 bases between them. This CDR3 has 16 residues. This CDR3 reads CASSLTRRGKGGELFF. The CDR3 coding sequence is TGTGCCAGCAGCTTAACTCGTAGGGGGAAGGGCGGGGAGCTGTTTTTT.

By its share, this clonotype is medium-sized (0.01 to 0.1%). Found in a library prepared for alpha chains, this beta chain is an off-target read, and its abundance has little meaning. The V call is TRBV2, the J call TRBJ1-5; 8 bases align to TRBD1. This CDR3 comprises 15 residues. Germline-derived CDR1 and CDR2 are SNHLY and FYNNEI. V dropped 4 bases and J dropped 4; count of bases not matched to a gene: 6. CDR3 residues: CASSGDRPQNQPQHF. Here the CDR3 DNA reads TGTGCCAGCAGTGGGGACAGGCCCCAAAATCAGCCCCAGCATTTT.

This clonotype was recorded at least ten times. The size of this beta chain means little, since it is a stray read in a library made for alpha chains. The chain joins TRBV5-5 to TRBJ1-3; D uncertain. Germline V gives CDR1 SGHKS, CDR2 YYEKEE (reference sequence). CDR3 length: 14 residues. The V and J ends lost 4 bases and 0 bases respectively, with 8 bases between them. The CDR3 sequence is CASSPIYSGNTIYF. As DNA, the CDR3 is TGTGCCAGCAGCCCCATTTACTCTGGAAACACCATATATTTT.

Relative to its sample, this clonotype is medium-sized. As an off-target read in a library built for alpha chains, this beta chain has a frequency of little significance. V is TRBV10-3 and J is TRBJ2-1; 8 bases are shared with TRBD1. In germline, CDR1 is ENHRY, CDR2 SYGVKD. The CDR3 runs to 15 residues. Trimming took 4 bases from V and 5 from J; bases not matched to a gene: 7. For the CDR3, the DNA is TGTGCCATCAGTGTCTCAGGGGGCCTTAACAATGAGCAGTTCTTC. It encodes CAISVSGGLNNEQFF.

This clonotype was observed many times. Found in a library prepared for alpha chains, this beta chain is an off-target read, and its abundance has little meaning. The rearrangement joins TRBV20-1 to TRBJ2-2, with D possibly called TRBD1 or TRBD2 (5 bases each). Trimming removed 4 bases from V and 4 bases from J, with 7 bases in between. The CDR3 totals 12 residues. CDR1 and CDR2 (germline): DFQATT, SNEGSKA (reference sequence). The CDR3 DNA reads TGCAGTGCTACAGGGACCACCGGGGAGCTGTTTTTT. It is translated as CSATGTTGELFF.

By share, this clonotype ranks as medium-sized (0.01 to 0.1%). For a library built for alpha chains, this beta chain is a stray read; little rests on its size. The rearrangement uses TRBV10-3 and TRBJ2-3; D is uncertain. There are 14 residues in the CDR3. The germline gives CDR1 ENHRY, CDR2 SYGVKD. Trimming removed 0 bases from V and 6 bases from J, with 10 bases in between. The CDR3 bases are TGTGCCATCAGTGAGTCGATTGGCGCGGATACGCAGTATTTT. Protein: CAISESIGADTQYF.

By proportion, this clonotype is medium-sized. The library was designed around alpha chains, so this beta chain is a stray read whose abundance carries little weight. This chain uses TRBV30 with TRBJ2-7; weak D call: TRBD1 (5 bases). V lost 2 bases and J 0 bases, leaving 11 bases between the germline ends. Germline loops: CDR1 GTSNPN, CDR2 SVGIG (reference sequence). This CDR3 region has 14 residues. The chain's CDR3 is CAWSKGIGSYEQYF. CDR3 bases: TGTGCCTGGAGTAAGGGGATCGGCTCCTACGAGCAGTACTTC.

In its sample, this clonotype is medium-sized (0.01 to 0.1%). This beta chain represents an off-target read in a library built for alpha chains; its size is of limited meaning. The CDR3 DNA reads as TGTGCCAGCAGCGTACGGGGCGGAATAAGCTCTGGAAACACCATATATTTT. It is translated as CASSVRGGISSGNTIYF. The genes are TRBV9 and TRBJ1-3; D possibly corresponds to TRBD1 (5 bases). Germline values: CDR1 SGDLS, CDR2 YYNGEE. CDR3 length equals 17 residues. V was pared by 1 base and J by 0 bases, with 14 bases between.

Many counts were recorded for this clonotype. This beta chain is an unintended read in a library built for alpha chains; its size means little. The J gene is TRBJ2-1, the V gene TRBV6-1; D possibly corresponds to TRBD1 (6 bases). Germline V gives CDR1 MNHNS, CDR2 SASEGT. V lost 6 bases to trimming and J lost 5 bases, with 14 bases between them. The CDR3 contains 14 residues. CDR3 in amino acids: CASSLQGSHNEQFF. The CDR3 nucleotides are TGTGCCAGCAGCTTACAGGGATCTCACAATGAGCAGTTCTTC.

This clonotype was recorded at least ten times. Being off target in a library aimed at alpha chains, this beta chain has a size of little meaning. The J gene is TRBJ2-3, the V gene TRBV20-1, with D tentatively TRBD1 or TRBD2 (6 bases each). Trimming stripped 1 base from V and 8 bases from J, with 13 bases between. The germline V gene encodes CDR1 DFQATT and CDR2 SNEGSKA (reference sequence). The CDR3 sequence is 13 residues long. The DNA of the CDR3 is TGCAGTGCTAGAGCGGGGGCGACGGGTACGCAGTATTTT. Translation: CSARAGATGTQYF.

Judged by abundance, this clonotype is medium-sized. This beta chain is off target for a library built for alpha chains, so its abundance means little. CDR3 coding DNA: TGTGCCAGCAGTGAAGGGGGGCCCGTCGTCCAAGAGACCCAGTACTTC. Translating it yields CASSEGGPVVQETQYF. The gene calls are TRBV7-2 and TRBJ2-5; possibly TRBD1 or TRBD2 for D (6 bases each). Trimming removed 6 bases from V and 1 base from J, with 18 bases in between. Looked up from germline, CDR1 is SGHTA and CDR2 is FQGNSA. This CDR3 region has 16 residues.

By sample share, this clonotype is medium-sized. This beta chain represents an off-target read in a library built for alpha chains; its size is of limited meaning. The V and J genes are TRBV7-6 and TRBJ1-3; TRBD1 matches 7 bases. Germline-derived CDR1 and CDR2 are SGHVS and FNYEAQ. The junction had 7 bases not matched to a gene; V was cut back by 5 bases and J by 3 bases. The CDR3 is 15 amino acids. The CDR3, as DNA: TGTGCCAGCAGCGCATACAGGGGAGGTGGAAACACCATATATTTT. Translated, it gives CASSAYRGGGNTIYF.